These 3 T cell receptor beta chains share one sample of origin, sequenced in a study of OX40 agonist ivuxolimab in advanced cancers. The method was immunoSEQ multiplex PCR; TCRdb's version includes in-frame clones alone and lacks a portion of them. The repertoire holds about 66,000 clones, with around 82% as singletons. The sample here was CD4+ or CD8+ T cells sorted from blood, taken in a trial of the OX40 agonist ivuxolimab. These TCRs come from an adult with an advanced solid tumor such as melanoma, head and neck, liver or kidney cancer.

The V and J genes are TRBV25-1 and TRBJ1-1; D ambiguous. With 2 bases removed from V and 6 bases from J, the gap between germline ends came to 16 bases. Germline loops: CDR1 MGHDK, CDR2 SYGVNS. This CDR3 spans 15 amino acids. This CDR3 is CASSELRLRGAEAFF. CDR3 DNA sequence: TGTGCCAGCAGTGAACTTCGTTTGCGGGGAGCTGAAGCTTTCTTT.

Concerning this clone: The junction and the germline gene differ at one end; a read error may be behind it. The chain carries TRBV6-5 and TRBJ1-5; D call uncertain. Germline V lookup: CDR1 MNHEY, CDR2 SVGAGI. The CDR3 length is 14 residues. CDR3 in DNA: TGCGCCAGCACGTTGGAATATAGCAATCAGCCCCAGCATTTT. Residues: CASTLEYSNQPQHF.

The rearrangement uses TRBV5-5 and TRBJ1-5; D perhaps matches TRBD1 (5 bases). CDR3 size: 14 residues. Trimming left V 1 base short and J 4 bases short, with 9 bases between. CDR1 SGHKS and CDR2 YYEKEE come from the germline V gene (reference sequence). The CDR3 region is CASSLPGTNQPQHF. CDR3 nucleotides: TGTGCCAGCAGCTTGCCAGGGACGAATCAGCCCCAGCATTTT.